Listed below are T cell receptor beta chains from one sample, sequenced in a study of memory CD4+ T cells and cytomegalovirus serostatus. Profiling relied on immunoSEQ multiplex PCR, and the TCRdb table lists in-frame clones only, not all of them. The sample has 38,000 or so clones, around 79% seen once. Sequencing was performed on memory CD4+ T cells from blood. These receptor sequences come from an adult in good health and CMV-seronegative. The CDR3 runs from the conserved cysteine through the conserved F or W. The D gene is left open where the match is weak. The size field is filled for only some rows; it gives once, few, many or a size class.

>TRBJ1-6|few|TRBD1|TRBV7-6
TGTGCCAGCAGCTTAGGAGGACAGGAACCTGATTCACCCCTCCACTTT
CASSLGGQEPDSPLHF
>TRBJ1-1|-|TRBD1|TRBV11-1
TGTGCCAGCAGCTTAGATGCAGGGGGGAACACTGAAGCTTTCTTT
CASSLDAGGNTEAFF
>TRBJ2-7|-|TRBD1|TRBV27
TGTGCCAGCAGTTCCTCGGGACAGGTCGCCTACGAGCAGTACTTC
CASSSSGQVAYEQYF
>TRBJ1-1|-|TRBD1|TRBV4-3
TGCGCCAGCAGCCAGGACAGGGGGACTGAAGCTTTCTTT
CASSQDRGTEAFF
>TRBJ1-2|-|TRBD1|TRBV7-8
TGTGCCAGCAGCCCCTACAGGGGCCCTCTACATCACTATGGCTACACCTTC
CASSPYRGPLHHYGYTF
>TRBJ2-1|few|TRBD1|TRBV7-9
TGTGCCAGCAGCTCCTCGACGTGGACAGGGATCAATGAGCAGTTCTTC
CASSSSTWTGINEQFF
>TRBJ1-4|-|-|TRBV6-1
TGTGCCAGCAGTGAAAGGGGGATGTCTAATGAAAAACTGTTTTTT
CASSERGMSNEKLFF
>TRBJ1-6|-|TRBD1|TRBV2
TGTGCCAGCAGCCTAAGACAGGGATCACCCCTCCACTTT
CASSLRQGSPLHF
>TRBJ1-3|-|-|TRBV9
TGTGCCAGCAGCGTAGGGTCCCGTCCGTTGGGCACCATATATTTT
CASSVGSRPLGTIYF
>TRBJ1-4|-|TRBD1|TRBV5-1
TGCGCCAGCAGCGCGGACAGGGGCGGTGAAAAACTGTTTTTT
CASSADRGGEKLFF
>TRBJ1-1|-|TRBD1|TRBV5-1
TGCGCCAGCAGCTTGGCTGGACAGGGGAGTGCTGAAGCTTTCTTT
CASSLAGQGSAEAFF
>TRBJ2-3|few|-|TRBV7-9
TGTGCCAGCAGCTTAGCGCAGGCAGGACCTAGCACAGATACGCAGTATTTT
CASSLAQAGPSTDTQYF
>TRBJ1-2|-|-|TRBV6-1
TGTGCCAGCAGTGCGTATGGCTACACCTTC
CASSAYGYTF
>TRBJ1-2|-|-|TRBV7-9
TGTGCCAGCAGCTTATCCCCCACCAACTATGGCTACACCTTC
CASSLSPTNYGYTF
>TRBJ2-4|-|-|TRBV4-3
TGCGCCAGCAGCCAAGAACGGGCGGGGTGGGGCATTCAGTACTTC
CASSQERAGWGIQYF
>TRBJ1-1|-|-|TRBV7-2
TGTGCCAGCAGCTTATCCGTTTCTGAGAACACTGAAGCTTTCTTT
CASSLSVSENTEAFF
>TRBJ2-2|once|TRBD2|TRBV4-1
TGCGCCAGCAGCCAAGATCGGGCTAGCGGATGGGACACCGGGGAGCTGTTTTTT
CASSQDRASGWDTGELFF
>TRBJ1-6|few|TRBD1|TRBV7-9
TGTGCCACCGACAGGGCAAGGAGCTCCTATAATTCACCCCTCCACTTT
CATDRARSSYNSPLHF
>TRBJ2-4|-|TRBD1|TRBV18
TGTGCCAGCTCACCACCGACAGGGGGATTTGTAGCCAAAAACATTCAGTACTTC
CASSPPTGGFVAKNIQYF
>TRBJ2-5|-|-|TRBV6-5
TGTGCCAGCAGTTACTCGAGGGGGGTAGAGACCCAGTACTTC
CASSYSRGVETQYF
>TRBJ1-3|-|-|TRBV10-3
TGTGCCATCAGTGAACTAGGACAGCAACTCTCTGGAAACACCATATATTTT
CAISELGQQLSGNTIYF
>TRBJ1-1|-|-|TRBV6-1
TGTGCCAGCAGTGTACGTGATTTGGGGGGGGAAGCTTTCTTT
CASSVRDLGGEAFF
>TRBJ2-7|-|TRBD2|TRBV30
TGTGCCTGGAGTGTACGGGGGGGGACTTTTTACGAGCAGTACTTC
CAWSVRGGTFYEQYF
>TRBJ1-1|-|-|TRBV10-3
TGTGCCATCCAGGGAAGTCGAAACACTGAAGCTTTCTTT
CAIQGSRNTEAFF
>TRBJ1-5|-|-|TRBV28
TGTGCCAGCAGTTTAGGGGGGGGCAGCAATCAGCCCCAGCATTTT
CASSLGGGSNQPQHF
>TRBJ2-1|-|-|TRBV30
TGTGCCTGGAGCCCCACCCGGGATGAGCAGTTCTTC
CAWSPTRDEQFF
>TRBJ2-1|-|-|TRBV11-2
TGTGCCAGCGCCTCCGTTATAGCGGACAGGAACTACAATGAGCAGTTCTTC
CASASVIADRNYNEQFF
>TRBJ1-3|-|TRBD1|TRBV30
TGTGCGTGGGACAGTGGACACACCATATATTTT
CAWDSGHTIYF
>TRBJ2-5|-|-|TRBV7-2
TGTGCCAGCAGCTTAGACGGGTCTCAAGAGACCCAGTACTTC
CASSLDGSQETQYF
>TRBJ2-2|-|-|TRBV25-1
TGTGCCAGCAGTGGGCTTCAGGTGAACACCGGGGAGCTGTTTTTT
CASSGLQVNTGELFF
>TRBJ2-7|-|-|TRBV5-1
TGCGCCAGCAGCTTGGAGGGGCACGAGCAGTACTTC
CASSLEGHEQYF
>TRBJ2-7|-|TRBD2|TRBV27
TGTGCCAGCAGTTCCCGGCGGGGGGGAAACGAGCAGTACTTC
CASSSRRGGNEQYF
>TRBJ1-2|few|-|TRBV2
TGTGCCAGCCGGGGTTCAGGGGCCTATGGCTACACCTTC
CASRGSGAYGYTF
>TRBJ1-2|few|-|TRBV30
TGTGCCTGGAGGGGCCCTAACTATGGCTACACCTTC
CAWRGPNYGYTF
>TRBJ1-1|-|TRBD1|TRBV2
TGTGCCAGCGGTAGACAGGGTCGTACTGAAGCTTTCTTT
CASGRQGRTEAFF
>TRBJ2-2|-|-|TRBV28
TGTGCCAGCAGTTTATTTGTCATAAAAGGGCAAGGGACCGGGGAGCTGTTTTTT
CASSLFVIKGQGTGELFF
>TRBJ2-6|once|-|TRBV10-3
TGTGCCATCAGTGAGCTAACGACTGGGGCCAACGTCCTGACTTTC
CAISELTTGANVLTF
>TRBJ2-5|-|-|TRBV5-1
TGCGCCAGCAGCTTCCTAGTCGGGTCGGAGACCCAGTACTTC
CASSFLVGSETQYF
>TRBJ1-2|-|-|TRBV2
TGTGCCAGCCAGCAGGGGCAGGGACCCTTTTATGGCTACACCTTC
CASQQGQGPFYGYTF
>TRBJ2-2|-|TRBD2|TRBV15
TGTGCCACCCCCTGCGGTTCTGGACTAGCGGGGGGGCCTCGGACCGGGGAGCTGTTTTTT
CATPCGSGLAGGPRTGELFF